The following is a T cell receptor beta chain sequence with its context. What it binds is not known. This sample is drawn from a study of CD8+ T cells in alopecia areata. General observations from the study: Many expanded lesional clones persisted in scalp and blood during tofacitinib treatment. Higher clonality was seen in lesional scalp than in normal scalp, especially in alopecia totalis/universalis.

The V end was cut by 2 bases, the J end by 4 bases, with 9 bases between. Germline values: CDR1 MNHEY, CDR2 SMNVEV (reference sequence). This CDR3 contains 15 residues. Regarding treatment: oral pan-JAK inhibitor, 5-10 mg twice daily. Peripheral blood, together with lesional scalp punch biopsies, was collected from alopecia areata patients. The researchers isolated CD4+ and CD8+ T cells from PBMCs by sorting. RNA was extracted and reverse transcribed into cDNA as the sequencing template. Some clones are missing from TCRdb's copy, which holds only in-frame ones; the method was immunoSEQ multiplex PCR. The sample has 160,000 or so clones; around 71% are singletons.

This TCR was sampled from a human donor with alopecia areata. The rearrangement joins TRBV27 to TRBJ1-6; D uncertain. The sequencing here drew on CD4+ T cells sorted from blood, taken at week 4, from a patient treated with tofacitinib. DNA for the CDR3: TGTGCCAGCAGTTTAATGGCGACTTATAATTCACCCCTCCACTTT. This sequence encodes CASSLMATYNSPLHF.